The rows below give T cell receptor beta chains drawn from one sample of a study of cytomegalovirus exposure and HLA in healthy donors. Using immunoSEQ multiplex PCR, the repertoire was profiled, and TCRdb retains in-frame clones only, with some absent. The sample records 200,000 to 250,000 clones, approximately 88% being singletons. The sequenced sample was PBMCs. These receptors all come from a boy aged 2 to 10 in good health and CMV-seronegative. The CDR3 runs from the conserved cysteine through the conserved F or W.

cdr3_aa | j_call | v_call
CASSVVTSGEYQETQYF | TRBJ2-5 | TRBV9
CASSEWSNREDRGYTF | TRBJ1-2 | TRBV25-1
CAWSVLGQAFLVIETQYF | TRBJ2-5 | TRBV30
CASRGTGRLGNTIYF | TRBJ1-3 | TRBV2
CASSFSAGGTDTQYF | TRBJ2-3 | TRBV2
CASSQGLWTGLGYTF | TRBJ1-2 | TRBV4-1
CASKPGQGYNEQFF | TRBJ2-1 | TRBV2
CATKSSGGIGRREAFF | TRBJ1-1 | TRBV5-1
CASFLSKGGNQPQHF | TRBJ1-5 | TRBV2
CASSGSDRRRPYEQYF | TRBJ2-7 | TRBV18
CASGLVRGTKNTEAFF | TRBJ1-1 | TRBV12-5
CASSEAMDEQFF | TRBJ2-1 | TRBV6-1
CASSSTGTGTEAFF | TRBJ1-1 | TRBV5-1
CASSLGRDRYGYTF | TRBJ1-2 | TRBV13
CASSGPGTGKGEQYF | TRBJ2-7 | TRBV7-6
CASLTTDEQETQYF | TRBJ2-5 | TRBV6-4
CASSLSGGYSDGYTF | TRBJ1-2 | TRBV27
CASRPGTSEQETQYF | TRBJ2-5 | TRBV2
CASSYSKSGNTEAFF | TRBJ1-1 | TRBV6-5
CATLLDRGPYEQYF | TRBJ2-7 | TRBV10-3
CASSHLGGTQYF | TRBJ2-5 | TRBV4-1
CSVGASVGEQYF | TRBJ2-7 | TRBV29-1
CASSLGWGGYNEQFF | TRBJ2-1 | TRBV7-9
CASSTSGGPGGYGYTF | TRBJ1-2 | TRBV19
CASSSTGATEAFF | TRBJ1-1 | TRBV7-9
CASSSPRGTKNIQYF | TRBJ2-4 | TRBV7-9
CASSRQENSPLHF | TRBJ1-6 | TRBV7-9
CASSMGGIGEQYF | TRBJ2-7 | TRBV19
CASSYNGEQYF | TRBJ2-7 | TRBV6-6
CASSVAAPGTILYNEQFF | TRBJ2-1 | TRBV9
CASSPPRGEFTDTQYF | TRBJ2-3 | TRBV11-2
CAISEGGTGLRSPQYF | TRBJ2-7 | TRBV10-3
CASSLGGGPNEQFF | TRBJ2-1 | TRBV27
CASREAGGPQNEQFF | TRBJ2-1 | TRBV6-1
CASSWGQGIGNEQFF | TRBJ2-1 | TRBV25-1
CAWRMGGSNQPQHF | TRBJ1-5 | TRBV30
CASSPASRTDTQYF | TRBJ2-3 | TRBV4-1